The 27 T cell receptor beta chains below all came from one sample that was sequenced in a study of blood T cells in healthy people across ages. It was with a sample-barcoded 5' primer and a J-beta primer mix that a second PCR of roughly 7 to 12 cycles was run. TCRdb re-analysed the 5' RACE reads in MiXCR, keeping a single row per CDR3 protein. The data contain about 1.1 million distinct CDR3 sequences, around two fifths of them singletons. Sequenced sample: blood. These receptors originate from a man between 18 and 29 years old in good health.

The V call is TRBV7-9, the J call TRBJ1-2; TRBD1 aligns across 8 bases. The germline CDR1 and CDR2 sequences are SEHNR and FQNEAQ (reference sequence). V shed 1 base, J shed 1 base, and the junction held 5 bases outside the gene matches. This CDR3 is 16 amino acids long. The CDR3 region is CASSLGEGQDNYGYTF. The DNA for the CDR3 is TGTGCCAGCAGCTTAGGGGAGGGACAGGATAACTATGGCTACACCTTC.

This clonotype has only a few counts. The chain uses TRBV12-3 or TRBV12-4 and TRBJ2-1, with 9 nucleotides matching TRBD2. This CDR3 spans 16 amino acids. V lost 2 bases to trimming and J lost 1 base; unmatched junction nucleotides: 3. The CDR3 DNA reads TGTGCCAGCAGTTTACGCGGGGGGGTTTCCTACAATGAGCAGTTCTTC. This codes for CASSLRGGVSYNEQFF.

The chain combines TRBV12-3 or TRBV12-4 with TRBJ2-1; 10 positions match TRBD1. J lost 2 bases, V lost 5 bases, and 3 bases had no gene match. CDR3 length: 15 amino acids. The DNA for the CDR3 is TGTGCCAGCAGTAAAGGACAGGGGGCCTACAATGAGCAGTTCTTC. It yields the protein CASSKGQGAYNEQFF.

The J gene is TRBJ1-5, the V gene TRBV20-1; TRBD1 might be the D (5 bases). The CDR3 contains 16 residues. Deletions cut 0 bases from V and 5 bases from J, with 17 bases between. The V gene's germline CDR1 is DFQATT and CDR2 SNEGSKA (reference sequence). The CDR3 DNA is TGCAGTGCTAGAGAAGTGACAGAAGGTGGGCATCAGCCCCAGCATTTT. Its protein is CSAREVTEGGHQPQHF.

The chain uses TRBV6-2 or TRBV6-3 and TRBJ2-7; TRBD2 aligns across 9 bases. Germline V gives CDR1 MNHEY, CDR2 SVGEGT. J gave up 3 bases and V 6 bases, and 0 bases lay outside the gene matches. The CDR3 runs to 12 residues. Here the CDR3 DNA reads TGTGCCAGCAGACTAGCGGGCTACGAGCAGTACTTC. Amino acid sequence: CASRLAGYEQYF.

This clonotype was seen a few times. This chain uses TRBV4-1 with TRBJ1-5; 7 bases are shared with TRBD1. The V and J ends lost 3 bases and 1 base, in that order; junction bases with no gene match: 12. CDR3 length equals 18 residues. Germline V CDR1 and CDR2: MGHRA, YSYEKL. DNA of the CDR3: TGCGCCAGCAGCCAGGTACCCGGACAGGCCGACAGCAATCAGCCCCAGCATTTT. It yields the protein CASSQVPGQADSNQPQHF.

This chain uses TRBV20-1 with TRBJ2-4; D possibly corresponds to TRBD2 (7 bases). Trimming removed 2 bases from V and 0 bases from J, with 17 bases in between. CDR1 and CDR2 (germline): DFQATT, SNEGSKA (reference sequence). CDR3 size: 17 residues. In nucleotides, the CDR3 is TGCAGTGCTAGATTCCGGGGGGCTAGGGGAGCCAAAAACATTCAGTACTTC. Amino acids: CSARFRGARGAKNIQYF.

The chain combines TRBV19 with TRBJ1-5; no definite D call. CDR1 is LNHDA and CDR2 is SQIVND in the germline V gene (reference sequence). This CDR3 spans 13 amino acids. The V end was cut by 7 bases, the J end by 4 bases, with 11 bases between. The chain's CDR3 is CASNWAENQPQHF. The CDR3 region has the DNA TGTGCCAGTAATTGGGCCGAGAATCAGCCCCAGCATTTT.

The CDR3 region is CASSSHPPTGTGLLISQPQHF. CDR3 coding DNA: TGTGCCAGCAGCTCCCACCCCCCCACCGGGACAGGGTTATTAATTAGTCAGCCCCAGCATTTT. The V gene is TRBV11-1, the J gene TRBJ1-5, with 9 bases that match TRBD1. Looked up from germline, CDR1 is SGHAT and CDR2 is FQDESV (reference sequence). The V and J ends lost 4 bases and 6 bases, in that order; junction bases with no gene match: 25. The CDR3 is 21 amino acids.

This clonotype was seen ten or more times. This chain connects TRBV20-1 to TRBJ1-2; 7 bases are a match to TRBD1. J gave up 3 bases and V 1 base, and 2 bases lay outside the gene matches. The CDR3 spans 13 residues. Germline loops: CDR1 DFQATT, CDR2 SNEGSKA (reference sequence). CDR3 region: CSARGQGDYGYTF. CDR3 nucleotides: TGCAGTGCTAGAGGACAGGGCGACTATGGCTACACCTTC.

This clonotype has more than one count but fewer than ten. The CDR3 loop reads CSVLTGETYEQYF. Here the CDR3 DNA reads TGCAGCGTCCTGACAGGGGAAACCTACGAGCAGTACTTC. V gene TRBV29-1 combines with J gene TRBJ2-7; 8 bases line up with TRBD1. Germline V gives CDR1 SQVTM, CDR2 ANQGSEA. V gave up 6 bases and J gave up 2 bases; unmatched junction bases: 6. CDR3 size: 13 residues.

With regard to this clonotype: Germline is not matched at one junction end, which may reflect a read error. The chain couples TRBV7-2 to TRBJ2-1; 9 nucleotides line up with TRBD1. The CDR3 length is 14 residues. Germline loops: CDR1 SGHTA, CDR2 FQGNSA. CDR3 sequence: CASSLGTGHNEKFF. The CDR3 DNA reads as TGTGCCAGCAGCTTGGGGACAGGGCACAATGAGAAGTTCTTC.

This chain connects TRBV4-3 to TRBJ1-2; possibly TRBD1 for D (5 bases). This CDR3 has 16 amino acids. Germline V CDR1 and CDR2: LGHNA, YSLEER. Trimming shortened V by 0 bases and J by 5 bases, and 16 bases separated the two germline ends. The CDR3 DNA reads TGCGCCAGCAGCCAAGATGAGAGGCGGCAGGGTTATGGCTACACCTTC. Its translation is CASSQDERRQGYGYTF.

The rearrangement joins TRBV6-6 to TRBJ1-1; perhaps TRBD1 as D (6 bases). The CDR3 runs to 13 residues. Trimming took 2 bases from V and 6 from J, leaving 10 bases between them. Germline CDR1 is MNHNY and CDR2 is SVGAGI (reference sequence). CDR3 loop: CASSYPQGPEAFF. CDR3 nucleotides: TGTGCCAGCAGTTACCCACAGGGCCCTGAAGCTTTCTTT.

This clonotype was recorded a few times. V usage is TRBV20-1 and J usage is TRBJ1-2; 12 positions agree with TRBD1. J lost 3 bases, V lost 0 bases, and 8 bases had no gene match. This CDR3 contains 17 residues. Germline values: CDR1 DFQATT, CDR2 SNEGSKA (reference sequence). CDR3 residues: CSARDRWDRGPYYGYTF. The CDR3 nucleotides read TGCAGTGCTAGAGATCGTTGGGACAGGGGGCCGTACTATGGCTACACCTTC.

The chain is built from TRBV20-1 and TRBJ1-2, with a possible D match to TRBD1 (6 bases). The CDR3 is 15 residues long. Trimming took 7 bases from V and 3 from J, leaving 21 bases between them. Germline V CDR1 and CDR2: DFQATT, SNEGSKA (reference sequence). CDR3 residues: CSGFGEDSYDYGYTF. The CDR3 DNA follows: TGCAGTGGTTTTGGTGAGGACAGCTACGACTATGGCTACACCTTC.

V gene TRBV28 combines with J gene TRBJ2-4; weak D call: TRBD2 (7 bases). CDR1 is MDHEN, CDR2 SYDVKM, per germline. V dropped 3 bases and J dropped 6 bases, with 12 bases sitting between them. The CDR3 contains 14 residues. CDR3 nucleotide sequence: TGTGCCAGCAGTTTTGGGGGGGCTGTAAACATTCAGTACTTC. The encoded protein is CASSFGGAVNIQYF.

The chain uses TRBV24-1 and TRBJ2-2; D might be TRBD1 (5 bases). The germline CDR1 and CDR2 sequences are KGHDR and SFDVKD. There are 18 residues in the CDR3. Trimming removed 3 bases at V and 2 bases at J, with 18 bases between. CDR3 sequence (DNA): TGTGCCACCAGTGATCCCTCCGTAAAACAGGAAAACACCGGGGAGCTGTTTTTT. Translating it yields CATSDPSVKQENTGELFF.

This clonotype was found a few times. The V gene is TRBV9, the J gene TRBJ2-1; D unclear. Germline CDR1 and CDR2: SGDLS and YYNGEE. The CDR3 covers 12 residues. V dropped 2 bases and J dropped 5 bases, with 5 bases sitting between them. The CDR3 DNA follows: TGTGCCAGCAGCGTTAGTCACAATGAGCAGTTCTTC. Its protein is CASSVSHNEQFF.

This clonotype was counted a few times. The CDR3 DNA is TGTGCCAGCAGTTCTACAGGGGAACGCGAAAAACTGTTTTTT. Translated, it gives CASSSTGEREKLFF. The chain recombines TRBV27 with TRBJ1-4, with 7 positions matching TRBD1. Per the germline V gene, CDR1 is MNHEY and CDR2 is SMNVEV (reference sequence). The CDR3 is 14 amino acids. J gave up 8 bases and V 4 bases, and 7 bases lay outside the gene matches.

The V and J genes are TRBV6-6 and TRBJ1-1; the match to TRBD1 covers 7 bases. Germline assignment: CDR1 MNHNY and CDR2 SVGAGI (reference sequence). V shed 4 bases, J shed 3 bases, and the junction held 14 bases outside the gene matches. The CDR3 is made up of 17 amino acids. CDR3 sequence: CASSWTPVGGMDTEAFF. CDR3 nucleotide sequence: TGTGCCAGCAGTTGGACCCCGGTAGGGGGCATGGACACTGAAGCTTTCTTT.

The chain joins TRBV3-1 to TRBJ1-2, with 8 bases that match TRBD1. The V segment lost 3 bases and the J segment 6 bases; nucleotides outside the gene matches: 9. Per the germline V gene, CDR1 is LGHDT and CDR2 is YNNKEL (reference sequence). This CDR3 is built from 15 residues. The CDR3 loop reads CASSHQSDRGHGYTF. For the CDR3, the DNA is TGTGCCAGCAGCCATCAATCTGACAGGGGCCATGGCTACACCTTC.

This clonotype has just a few counts. V usage is TRBV6-2 or TRBV6-3 and J usage is TRBJ2-7, with a tentative D call TRBD1 (5 bases). V gave up 5 bases and J gave up 3 bases, with 14 bases separating them. The CDR3 covers 14 residues. From germline, CDR1 is MNHEY and CDR2 SVGEGT. The CDR3 DNA is TGTGCCAGCAGTAAGGGCAGGGCCGACTACGAGCAGTACTTC. It encodes CASSKGRADYEQYF.

This clonotype was counted between two and nine times. The chain is built from TRBV7-2 and TRBJ1-5; D not resolved. This CDR3 comprises 14 residues. Per germline, CDR1 SGHTA and CDR2 FQGNSA. Trimming took 3 bases from V and 2 from J, leaving 8 bases between them. CDR3 in DNA: TGTGCCAGCAGCTTTGAGGTGGGCAATCAGCCCCAGCATTTT. Translating gives CASSFEVGNQPQHF.

In this sample, this clonotype turned up many times. This chain connects TRBV12-3 or TRBV12-4 to TRBJ2-1; TRBD2 agrees at 7 bases. This CDR3 region has 14 residues. V lost 3 bases to trimming and J lost 7 bases; unmatched junction nucleotides: 6. CDR3 sequence reads: CASSFSGGSNEQFF. The CDR3 nucleotides read TGTGCCAGCAGTTTTTCGGGGGGTTCTAATGAGCAGTTCTTC.

The chain is built from TRBV5-1 and TRBJ1-2; D remains ambiguous. Germline CDR1 is SGHRS and CDR2 is YFSETQ. The CDR3 is 16 residues long. The ends were cut back, 3 bases at V and 3 bases at J, with 18 bases in the middle. The CDR3 sequence is CASSSDPGGIDYGYTF. Written as DNA, the CDR3 is TGCGCCAGCAGCTCTGACCCCGGAGGGATCGACTATGGCTACACCTTC.

This rearrangement joins TRBV12-3 or TRBV12-4 to TRBJ2-6; TRBD1 is a possible D gene (5 bases). V was shortened by 1 base and J by 0 bases, with 13 bases between the two germline ends. The CDR3 spans 18 residues. Here the CDR3 DNA reads TGTGCCAGCAGTTTAGTACTGGGGCTGAGCTCTGGGGCCAACGTCCTGACTTTC. As protein: CASSLVLGLSSGANVLTF.